This TCR beta chain comes out of a study of post-analysis software for immune sequencing data. Trimming pared 7 bases from V and 4 bases from J, leaving 12 bases between. CDR3 length: 13 residues. To note about this clonotype: The target antigen is unknown.

cDNA libraries for TCR beta contained unique molecular identifiers. Using its own MiXCR run on the PCR reads, TCRdb lists one record per CDR3 protein. The sample includes some 690,000 distinct CDR3 sequences, over 45% of them seen just once. Study observations and caveats: Controls showed lower frequencies than patients for roughly five TRBV segments, and TRBV5-6, TRBV5-1 and TRBV20-1 were among these.

Sequenced material: blood. The chain combines TRBV12-3 or TRBV12-4 with TRBJ2-3; D gene ambiguous. The source is a girl aged 2 to 9 with multiple sclerosis. CDR3 DNA sequence: TGTGCCAGCACGCCAGCGAGCTCAGATACGCAGTATTTT. Amino acid sequence: CASTPASSDTQYF.